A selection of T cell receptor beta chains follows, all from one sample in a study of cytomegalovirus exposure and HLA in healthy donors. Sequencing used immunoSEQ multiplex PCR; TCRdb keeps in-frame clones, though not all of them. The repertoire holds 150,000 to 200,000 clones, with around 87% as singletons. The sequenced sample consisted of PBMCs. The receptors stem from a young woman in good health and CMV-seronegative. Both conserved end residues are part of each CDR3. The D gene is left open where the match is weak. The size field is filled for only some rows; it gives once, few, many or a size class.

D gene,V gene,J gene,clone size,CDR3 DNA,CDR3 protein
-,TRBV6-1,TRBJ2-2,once,TGTGCCAGCAGTGATGGAGGAGGGGGCCCAGGGGAGCTGTTTTTT,CASSDGGGGPGELFF
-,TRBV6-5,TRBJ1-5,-,TGTGCCAGCAGTGGGGGGGGTCGTCAGCCCCAGCATTTT,CASSGGGRQPQHF
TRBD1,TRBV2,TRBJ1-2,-,TGTGCCAGCAGTGAACGGACAGGGCGGTATGGCTACACCTTC,CASSERTGRYGYTF
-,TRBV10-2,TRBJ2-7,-,TGCGCCAGCTTAACAGCCTCCTACGAGCAGTACTTC,CASLTASYEQYF
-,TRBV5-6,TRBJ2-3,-,TGTGCCAGCAGCCTGGTCTCGGCAGATACGCAGTATTTT,CASSLVSADTQYF
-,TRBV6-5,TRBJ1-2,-,TGTGCCAGCAGTATCCAGGAAACTAACTATGGCTACACCTTC,CASSIQETNYGYTF
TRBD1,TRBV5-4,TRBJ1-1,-,TGTGCCAGCAGCTGGACAGGAGAGATTATGAACACTGAAGCTTTCTTT,CASSWTGEIMNTEAFF
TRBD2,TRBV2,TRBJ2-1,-,TGTGCCAGCAGTTCAGCGGGGGCCGGGGTCAATGAGCAGTTCTTC,CASSSAGAGVNEQFF
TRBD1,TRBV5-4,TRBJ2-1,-,TGTGCCAGCAGCTCGGACCGGGACAGGGTTAGGGATGAGCAGTTCTTC,CASSSDRDRVRDEQFF
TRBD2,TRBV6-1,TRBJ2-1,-,TGTGCCAGCACGAAGCGGGAGGGCCGCGGGAATGAGCAGTTCTTC,CASTKREGRGNEQFF
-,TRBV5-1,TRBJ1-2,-,TGCGCCAGCACGGACTCTGACGGAGGCGGCTACACCTTC,CASTDSDGGGYTF
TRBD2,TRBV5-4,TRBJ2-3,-,TGTGCCAGCAGCCACGGACTAGCCGCAGATACGCAGTATTTT,CASSHGLAADTQYF
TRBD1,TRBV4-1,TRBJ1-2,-,TGCGCCAGCAGCCAAGTGGAGGTTGGGGACAGGGGGCGTTTTACCTATGGCTACACCTTC,CASSQVEVGDRGRFTYGYTF
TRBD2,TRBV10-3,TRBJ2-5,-,TGTGCCATCAGTGACCCGCCGGGAGGGGGGCAAGAGACCCAGTACTTC,CAISDPPGGGQETQYF
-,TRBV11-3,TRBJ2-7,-,TGTGCCAGCAGCTCCGATGTGGGGGCCATATACAACGAGCAGTACTTC,CASSSDVGAIYNEQYF
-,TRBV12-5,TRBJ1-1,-,TGTGCTAGTGGTTTGATCGACTCCTCGGCCTTCACTGAAGCTTTCTTT,CASGLIDSSAFTEAFF
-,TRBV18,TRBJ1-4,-,TGTGCCAGCTCACCACCTCGATCATTTATCCTGGCGGGGAATGAAAAACTGTTTTTT,CASSPPRSFILAGNEKLFF
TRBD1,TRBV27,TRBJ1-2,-,TGTGCCAGCAGTTTATCGACAGGGCCGAGCTATGGCTACACCTTC,CASSLSTGPSYGYTF
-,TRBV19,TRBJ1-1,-,TGTGCCAGTAGTATAGGGGCAGTCGAGAACACTGAAGCTTTCTTT,CASSIGAVENTEAFF
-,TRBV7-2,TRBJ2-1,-,TGTGCCAGCAGCGGACAGACACCCTACAATGAGCAGTTCTTC,CASSGQTPYNEQFF
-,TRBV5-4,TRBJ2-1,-,TGTGCCAGCAGCTTGGCAGGGAACCACAATGAGCAGTTCTTC,CASSLAGNHNEQFF
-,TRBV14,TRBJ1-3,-,TGTGCCAGCAGCCAAACCTATCTCCCCATGTTCTCTGGAAACACCATATATTTT,CASSQTYLPMFSGNTIYF
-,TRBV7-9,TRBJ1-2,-,TGTGCCAGCAGCTTAGCGGAGGACAGCTATGGCTACACCTTC,CASSLAEDSYGYTF
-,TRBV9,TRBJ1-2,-,TGTGCCAGCAGCGTTGCGACCAGGACACCTAACTATGGCTACACCTTC,CASSVATRTPNYGYTF
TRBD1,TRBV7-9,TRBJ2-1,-,TGTGCCAGCAGCTTAGGCCAGGGGGCTCGCAATGAGCAGTTCTTC,CASSLGQGARNEQFF
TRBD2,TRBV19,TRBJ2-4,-,TGTGCCAGTAGTATCCAGTTGGGGGGGTTCGGAGCCAAAAACATTCAGTACTTC,CASSIQLGGFGAKNIQYF
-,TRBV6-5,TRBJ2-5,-,TGTGCCACCGCGGACAGTCCAAACCCGAGAGAGACCCAGTACTTC,CATADSPNPRETQYF
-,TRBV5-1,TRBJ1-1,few,TGCGCCAGCAGCTTCGTAGCCGGGGGGGACACTGAAGCTTTCTTT,CASSFVAGGDTEAFF
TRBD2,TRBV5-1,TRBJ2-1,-,TGCGCCAGCTACCGGACTAGCCAGGGCCTCAATGAGCAGTTCTTC,CASYRTSQGLNEQFF
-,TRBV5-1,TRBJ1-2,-,TGCGCCAGCAGCTCCGGGGGGAACTATGGCTACACCTTC,CASSSGGNYGYTF
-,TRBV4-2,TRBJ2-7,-,TGTGCCAGCAGCCAAGTAATCCTCCGCGACAGCTCTTACGAGCAGTACTTC,CASSQVILRDSSYEQYF
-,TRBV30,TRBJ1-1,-,TGTGCCTGGACTGGGGGGATAGTGAACACTGAAGCTCTCTTT,CAWTGGIVNTEALF
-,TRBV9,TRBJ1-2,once,TGTGCCAGCAGCGTGGACCGCAGGGCAATGGGCTACACCTTC,CASSVDRRAMGYTF
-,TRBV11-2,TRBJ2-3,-,TGTGCCAGCAGCTTAGTGGCTAGCAAAGACACAGATACGCAGTATTTT,CASSLVASKDTDTQYF
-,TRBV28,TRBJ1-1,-,TGTGCCAGCAGAAGAACTAGAACGAACACTGAAGCTTTCTTT,CASRRTRTNTEAFF
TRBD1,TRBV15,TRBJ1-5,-,TGTGCCACCAGCACCAGGGACAGGTCAGATCAGCCCCAGCATTTT,CATSTRDRSDQPQHF